One sample yielded the 23 T cell receptor beta chains listed below, sequenced in a study of tumor and adjacent non-tumor tissue in lung cancer. No cell sorting was done before RNA was extracted from the tissue. TCRbeta libraries were built with three rounds of nested PCR, modified from ARM-PCR. TCRdb fed the multiplex PCR reads into MiXCR, producing one record per CDR3 protein. Of roughly 65,000 distinct CDR3 sequences in the sample, about 61% were seen once. Material: lung tumor tissue. Every receptor here comes from a man between 45 and 60 years old with non-small cell lung cancer.

In regard to this clonotype: A much bigger clone sits one base away, suggesting this may be a read error. The chain links TRBV25-1 to TRBJ2-1; TRBD2 agrees at 7 bases. V lost 2 bases and J lost 9; bases outside the gene matches: 10. The CDR3 runs to 15 residues. The germline CDR1 and CDR2 sequences are MGHDK and SYGVNS. The CDR3 loop reads CASSELGTMDSEQFF. CDR3 DNA: TGTGCCAGCAGTGAACTCGGGACTATGGATAGTGAGCAGTTCTTC.

This clonotype was observed a few times. This chain uses TRBV28 with TRBJ2-3; a possible D gene is TRBD1 (5 bases). Per germline, CDR1 MDHEN and CDR2 SYDVKM. V was clipped by 3 bases and J by 0 bases, with 7 bases between them. The CDR3 extends over 14 amino acids. CDR3 sequence (DNA): TGTGCCAGCAGTTTTGACAGTAGCACAGATACGCAGTATTTT. It encodes CASSFDSSTDTQYF.

In regard to this clonotype: Possible read error: a much larger clone is one base away. The chain couples TRBV6-1 to TRBJ2-3, with D perhaps matching TRBD2 (6 bases). CDR3 length: 16 residues. Germline CDR1 is MNHNS and CDR2 is SASEGT. The CDR3 reads CAISEGGARFSDTQYF. DNA for the CDR3: TGTGCCATCAGTGAAGGAGGGGCTCGATTTTCTGATACGCAGTATTTT.

As concerns this clonotype: This likely comes from a read error, as the CDR3 has no conserved phenylalanine or tryptophan at its end. The chain employs TRBV28 and TRBJ2-7, with 11 bases identical to TRBD2. Germline loops: CDR1 MDHEN, CDR2 SYDVKM. The CDR3 spans 16 residues. V was pared by 4 bases and J by 3 bases, with 8 bases of the junction left unmatched. Written as DNA, the CDR3 is TGTGCCAGCAGTTCCTTGACTAGCGGGAAACGCTACGAGCAGTACTTA. Amino acid sequence: CASSSLTSGKRYEQYL.

Of note for this clonotype: This may be a read error: a much more frequent sequence differs by one nucleotide. This rearrangement joins TRBV30 to TRBJ2-2; no clear D gene. Germline CDR1 GTSNPN, CDR2 SVGIG (reference sequence). This CDR3 is 12 amino acids long. CDR3 loop: CVWRPNTGELFF. For the CDR3, the DNA is TGTGTCTGGAGACCGAACACCGGGGAGCTGTTTTTT.

This clonotype was detected many times. The V and J genes are TRBV4-1 and TRBJ2-7; 11 bases agree with TRBD2. The CDR3 runs 18 residues. Germline V gene lookup returns CDR1 MGHRA and CDR2 YSYEKL. J was trimmed by 2 bases and V by 1 base; bases with no gene match: 10. The CDR3 loop reads CASSQGTGSSGRAYEQYF. For the CDR3, the DNA is TGCGCCAGCAGCCAAGGGACAGGGAGTAGCGGGAGGGCCTACGAGCAGTACTTC.

The chain carries TRBV11-1 and TRBJ1-1, with no clear D. This CDR3 contains 13 residues. Looked up from germline, CDR1 is SGHAT and CDR2 is FQDESV (reference sequence). The V end lost 5 bases, the J end lost 7 bases, and 14 bases lay between the germline ends. The DNA of the CDR3 is TGTGCCAGCAGCCCCGGTATAGTGGATGAAGCTTTCTTT. Translating it yields CASSPGIVDEAFF.

This clonotype was recorded many times. CDR3 DNA: TGCAGTGCACTCACTAGCGGGGGCGTCTGGGAGCAGTACTTC. Residues: CSALTSGGVWEQYF. The rearrangement links TRBV20-1 to TRBJ2-7; 11 bases agree with TRBD2. Germline loops: CDR1 DFQATT, CDR2 SNEGSKA (reference sequence). Trimming removed 6 bases from V and 7 bases from J; junction bases left unmatched: 11. The CDR3 contains 14 residues.

On this clonotype itself: At one of its ends the junction is not consistent with the germline gene, which may arise from a read error. CDR3 sequence (DNA): TGTGCAAGCAGTACTCACAGGGACGAGCAGTACTTC. The encoded protein is CASSTHRDEQYF. The chain uses TRBV12-3 or TRBV12-4 and TRBJ2-7, with D tentatively TRBD1 (6 bases). This CDR3 comprises 12 residues.

The table lists this clonotype with many counts. In DNA form, the CDR3 reads TGTGCCAGCAGCCAAAACAGGGCAGATACGCAGTATTTT. This gives the protein CASSQNRADTQYF. This chain uses TRBV14 with TRBJ2-3; a weak D match, TRBD1 (6 bases). The CDR3 totals 13 residues. Germline V gene sequence: CDR1 SGHDN, CDR2 FVKESK. Trimming shortened V by 2 bases and J by 4 bases, and 7 bases separated the two germline ends.

This clonotype has ten or more counts. The chain uses TRBV7-8 and TRBJ1-5; TRBD1 matches at 7 bases. The CDR3 totals 15 residues. The V segment lost 4 bases and the J segment 0 bases; nucleotides outside the gene matches: 3. The germline gives CDR1 SGHVS, CDR2 FQNEAQ. The CDR3 bases are TGTGCCAGCAGCTCGACAGGGTATAGCAATCAGCCCCAGCATTTT. This translates into CASSSTGYSNQPQHF.

The chain joins TRBV11-2 to TRBJ2-3; D gene uncertain. This CDR3 comprises 14 residues. Deletions cut 3 bases from V and 0 bases from J, with 7 bases between. In germline, CDR1 is SGHAT, CDR2 FQNNGV. Written as DNA, the CDR3 is TGTGCCAGCAGCTTTGTTGGGAGCACAGATACGCAGTATTTT. This sequence encodes CASSFVGSTDTQYF.

Note on this clonotype: With a much larger clone just one base away, this may be a read error. This sequence joins TRBV6-6 and TRBJ2-1; maybe TRBD2 (5 bases). CDR3 size: 15 residues. V dropped 6 bases and J dropped 1 base, with 13 bases sitting between them. Per the germline V gene, CDR1 is MNHNY and CDR2 is SVGAGI (reference sequence). The CDR3 loop reads CASSAMRASYNEQFF. The CDR3 nucleotides read TGTGCCAGCAGCGCGATGCGGGCGTCCTACAATGAGCAGTTCTTC.

The genes are TRBV5-1 and TRBJ1-6, with a weak D call TRBD1 (6 bases). Trimming removed 7 bases from V and 0 bases from J, with 17 bases in between. CDR3 length equals 17 residues. Germline V gene lookup returns CDR1 SGHRS and CDR2 YFSETQ. The CDR3 spells CASDRDMTNSYNSPLHF. Written as DNA, the CDR3 is TGCGCCAGCGATAGGGACATGACAAACTCCTATAATTCACCCCTCCACTTT.

Comments on this clonotype: A much larger clone is a single base away; this may be a read error. V is TRBV6-6 and J is TRBJ2-2; maybe TRBD1 (5 bases). Deletions cut 5 bases from V and 4 bases from J, with 8 bases between. Germline V gene data show CDR1 as MNHNY and CDR2 as SVGAGI (reference sequence). CDR3 length: 13 amino acids. CDR3 loop: CASSVRATGELFF. DNA for the CDR3: TGTGCCAGCAGTGTCAGGGCCACCGGGGAGCTGTTTTTT.

About this clonotype: A clone one base away is much larger, so this may be a read error. The chain joins TRBV7-8 to TRBJ2-6; 10 nucleotides line up with TRBD1. CDR3 length: 18 residues. Germline V gene lookup returns CDR1 SGHVS and CDR2 FQNEAQ. DNA of the CDR3: TGTCCCAGCACCCTAGGTCGACAGGGGGCTTCTGGGGCCAACGTCCTGACTTTC. This translates into CPSTLGRQGASGANVLTF.

Comment on this clonotype: A read error may account for a junction end that differs from germline. The rearrangement joins TRBV7-8 to TRBJ2-7; tentatively, D is TRBD2 (6 bases). The germline V gene encodes CDR1 SGHVS and CDR2 FQNEAQ. The CDR3 spans 17 residues. The CDR3 here is CAGSLGNRDWVSYEQYF. DNA for the CDR3: TGTGCCGGCAGCTTAGGCAACCGGGACTGGGTCTCCTACGAGCAGTACTTC.

To note about this clonotype: A much larger clone differs by one base, so this may be a read error. The chain recombines TRBV12-3 or TRBV12-4 with TRBJ2-4, with D tentatively TRBD1 (6 bases). V was shortened by 10 bases and J by 0 bases, with 22 bases between the two germline ends. The CDR3 is 17 amino acids. The CDR3 DNA sequence: TGTGCCAACCTACCTGGGGGCCGCGGACTAGCCAAAAACATTCAGTACTTC. As protein: CANLPGGRGLAKNIQYF.

Concerning this clonotype: The junction and the germline gene differ at one end; a read error may be behind it. V is TRBV28 and J is TRBJ1-5; D is ambiguous. Germline V gene data show CDR1 as MDHEN and CDR2 as SYDVKM. CDR3 length: 12 amino acids. The CDR3 DNA follows: TGTGTCAGCAGTTTGGAGCATCAGCCCCAGCATTTT. It specifies CVSSLEHQPQHF.

This clonotype turned up a few times. This is likely a read error, given that the CDR3 carries no conserved phenylalanine or tryptophan at its end. The chain employs TRBV19 and TRBJ2-1; either TRBD1 or TRBD2 may fit D (6 bases each). Deletions cut 7 bases from V and 5 bases from J, with 18 bases between. CDR1 is LNHDA, CDR2 SQIVND, per germline (reference sequence). The CDR3 loop spans 15 amino acids. The CDR3 nucleotides read TGTGCCAGTAAAATGGGGGCGGGGATCCACAATGAGCAGTTCCTC. This sequence encodes CASKMGAGIHNEQFL.

The genes are TRBV12-3 or TRBV12-4 and TRBJ1-1; no definite D call. The CDR3 has 14 residues. DNA of the CDR3: TGTGGCAGTTACCGACGGGAGATGAACACTGAAGCTTTCTTT. Translating gives CGSYRREMNTEAFF.

This clonotype was counted once. The genes are TRBV18 and TRBJ2-5; D call uncertain. The CDR3 spans 12 residues. Germline CDR1 and CDR2: KGHSH and LQKENI. V lost 3 bases to trimming and J lost 4 bases, with 6 bases between them. The CDR3 region is CASSPRVETQYF. The CDR3 DNA reads as TGTGCCAGCTCACCTCGAGTAGAGACCCAGTACTTC.

As concerns this clonotype: At one of its ends the junction is not consistent with the germline gene, which may arise from a read error. V and J are TRBV4-2 and TRBJ2-5; D remains ambiguous. CDR1 and CDR2 (germline): LGHNA, YNFKEQ. This CDR3 has 14 amino acids. The CDR3 DNA reads TGTGCCAGCAGCCAAGAGGGAATCCAAGAGACCCAGTGCTTC. Its protein product is CASSQEGIQETQCF.